Below are 20 T cell receptor beta chains sequenced from a single sample in a study of cytomegalovirus exposure and HLA in healthy donors. Measured with immunoSEQ multiplex PCR; TCRdb has only the in-frame clones, and not every one. The sample includes 130,000 to 150,000 clones, approximately 85% of them seen just once. Material for sequencing was PBMCs. These receptors came from a woman aged 25-40 years in good health and CMV-seronegative.

The gene calls are TRBV19 and TRBJ2-7; 7 bases match TRBD1. CDR3 length: 15 residues. The trim removed 4 bases at V and 3 bases at J, leaving 9 bases unmatched. Germline values: CDR1 LNHDA, CDR2 SQIVND (reference sequence). The CDR3 coding sequence is TGTGCCAGTAGTACACAGGGACAGCCAGACTACGAGCAGTACTTC. Translating it yields CASSTQGQPDYEQYF.

The chain employs TRBV7-3 and TRBJ2-7; TRBD1 matches 7 bases. This CDR3 comprises 14 residues. Germline V gene data show CDR1 as SGHTA and CDR2 as FQGTGA. V lost 3 bases, J lost 3 bases, and 5 bases stayed unmatched. DNA of the CDR3: TGTGCCAGCAGCTTTTCCCGGGACAGCTACGAGCAGTACTTC. Protein sequence: CASSFSRDSYEQYF.

This sequence joins TRBV11-2 and TRBJ1-2; weak D call: TRBD1 (6 bases). Germline V gives CDR1 SGHAT, CDR2 FQNNGV. V was pared by 5 bases and J by 4 bases, with 11 bases between. This CDR3 has 13 residues. The CDR3 nucleotides are TGTGCCAGCAGCCTTGGGGGGGCCTATGGCTACACCTTC. It codes for CASSLGGAYGYTF.

The rearrangement joins TRBV5-1 to TRBJ2-3; D remains unclear. The germline CDR1 and CDR2 sequences are SGHRS and YFSETQ. CDR3 length: 16 residues. The V end lost 0 bases, the J end lost 1 base, and 12 bases lay between the germline ends. This CDR3 is CASSLGVAVGTDTQYF. The CDR3 region has the DNA TGCGCCAGCAGCTTGGGAGTTGCGGTTGGCACAGATACGCAGTATTTT.

The gene calls are TRBV15 and TRBJ2-3, with 10 bases lining up with TRBD1. The V gene end was trimmed by 1 base and the J gene end by 5 bases; junction bases not matched to a gene: 3. CDR3 length equals 15 residues. CDR1 LNHNV and CDR2 YYDKDF come from the germline V gene (reference sequence). The CDR3 DNA reads as TGTGCCACCAGCAGAGTGACAGGGGGCGGAGATACGCAGTATTTT. Translating it yields CATSRVTGGGDTQYF.

The chain employs TRBV4-1 and TRBJ1-1, with 7 bases that match TRBD1. The germline V gene has CDR1 MGHRA and CDR2 YSYEKL. This CDR3 region has 15 residues. Losses at the gene ends were 2 bases for V and 2 bases for J; bases not matched to a gene: 5. The CDR3 reads CASSQPGTANTEAFF. DNA for the CDR3: TGCGCCAGCAGCCAACCCGGGACAGCCAACACTGAAGCTTTCTTT.

The chain combines TRBV6-1 with TRBJ2-3, with 9 bases that match TRBD1. Germline V gene lookup returns CDR1 MNHNS and CDR2 SASEGT. This CDR3 contains 15 residues. J lost 2 bases, V lost 6 bases, and 6 bases had no gene match. The CDR3 sequence is CASRVRDRATDTQYF. The CDR3 nucleotides read TGTGCCAGCAGAGTCCGGGACAGGGCCACAGATACGCAGTATTTT.

J is TRBJ2-3 and V is TRBV7-9; D might be TRBD2 (5 bases). Germline V gene sequence: CDR1 SEHNR, CDR2 FQNEAQ (reference sequence). The CDR3 loop spans 14 amino acids. V was cut by 1 base and J by 4 bases, with 9 bases left in between. The CDR3 DNA sequence: TGTGCCAGCAGCTTAGAGGCGGGCGCAGATACGCAGTATTTT. Translating it yields CASSLEAGADTQYF.

The chain combines TRBV7-2 with TRBJ2-7, with 11 positions matching TRBD2. Germline V gene lookup returns CDR1 SGHTA and CDR2 FQGNSA. The CDR3 totals 16 residues. After removal of 5 bases from V and 2 bases from J, the junction contained 8 bases not matched to a gene. The CDR3 DNA follows: TGTGCCAGCAGCCCCCCCCTTAGCGGGGGGGCCTACGAGCAGTACTTC. This sequence encodes CASSPPLSGGAYEQYF.

This rearrangement joins TRBV7-9 to TRBJ2-7; possible D gene TRBD1, 5 bases. Germline-derived CDR1 and CDR2 are SEHNR and FQNEAQ (reference sequence). This CDR3 comprises 14 residues. The V end was cut by 5 bases, the J end by 0 bases, with 11 bases between. The CDR3 reads CASSPGIHSYEQYF. The CDR3 nucleotides read TGTGCCAGCAGCCCAGGGATCCACTCCTACGAGCAGTACTTC.

CDR3 loop: CASSPTGKDGYTF. The CDR3, as DNA: TGTGCCAGCAGCCCTACAGGGAAGGATGGCTACACCTTC. The gene calls are TRBV7-3 and TRBJ1-2, with D possibly matching TRBD1 (6 bases). This CDR3 is built from 13 residues. Trimming stripped 5 bases from V and 6 bases from J, with 13 bases between. The germline CDR1 and CDR2 sequences are SGHTA and FQGTGA. The entire variable domain, with the rest obtained from reference TRBV7-3 and TRBJ1-2, is as follows: GAGVSQTPSNKVTEKGKYVELRCDPISGHTALYWYRQSLGQGPEFLIYFQGTGAADDSGLPNDRFFAVRPEGSVSTLKIQRTERGDSAVYLCASSPTGKDGYTFGSGTRLTVV.

This clone has a handful of counts. The CDR3 DNA reads TGTGCCAGCAGCTTAGGTCGGGTATCCTATGGCTACACCTTC. This encodes CASSLGRVSYGYTF. This chain links TRBV11-2 with TRBJ1-2; D remains unclear. The V gene lost 1 base and the J gene lost 4 bases, with 10 bases spanning the gap. Germline V gives CDR1 SGHAT, CDR2 FQNNGV. The CDR3 is 14 amino acids.

This clone was seen only a few times. The rearrangement links TRBV6-6 to TRBJ1-6; D perhaps matches TRBD1 (5 bases). Looked up from germline, CDR1 is MNHNY and CDR2 is SVGAGI (reference sequence). The V end lost 6 bases, the J end lost 6 bases, and 9 bases lay between the germline ends. The CDR3 has 13 residues. The CDR3 DNA is TGTGCCAGCAGGGCAGGGCTTAATTCACCCCTCCACTTT. This gives the protein CASRAGLNSPLHF.

J is TRBJ1-2 and V is TRBV7-6; D is perhaps TRBD1 (6 bases). The CDR3 is made up of 14 amino acids. Trimming left V 5 bases short and J 3 bases short, with 13 bases between. Per the germline V gene, CDR1 is SGHVS and CDR2 is FNYEAQ. The CDR3 nucleotides read TGTGCCAGCAGCCCGGACAGATCTTACTATGGCTACACCTTC. It specifies CASSPDRSYYGYTF.

This clone was detected once. The chain couples TRBV5-1 to TRBJ1-1; the D gene is possibly TRBD1 (6 bases). Germline V CDR1 and CDR2: SGHRS, YFSETQ. The CDR3 runs 14 residues. The V and J ends lost 4 bases and 2 bases respectively, with 12 bases between them. CDR3 sequence: CASSAGAGNTEAFF. CDR3 in DNA: TGCGCCAGCAGCGCGGGGGCAGGCAACACTGAAGCTTTCTTT.

This clone was counted a single time. An end of the junction differs from the germline gene, which may be a read error. V gene TRBV18 combines with J gene TRBJ2-5, with 9 bases fitting TRBD1. The CDR3 extends over 15 amino acids. Germline-derived CDR1 and CDR2 are KGHSH and LQKENI. This chain's CDR3 is CASSPRQGGEETQYF. The CDR3 DNA follows: TGTGCCAGCTCCCCACGACAGGGGGGGGAAGAGACCCAGTACTTC.

The rearrangement joins TRBV9 to TRBJ2-3; TRBD2 aligns across 10 bases. J gave up 1 base and V 6 bases, and 5 bases lay outside the gene matches. Germline V gives CDR1 SGDLS, CDR2 YYNGEE. The CDR3 length is 15 residues. The CDR3 nucleotides read TGTGCCAGCAATCTAGCGGGGGATCGCACAGATACGCAGTATTTT. Amino acids: CASNLAGDRTDTQYF.

CDR3 DNA: TGTGCCAGCAGCTTAGGACTAGCGGGGGGGCAAGAGACCCAGTACTTC. Residues: CASSLGLAGGQETQYF. The chain joins TRBV7-2 to TRBJ2-5; TRBD2 matches 14 bases. J lost 2 bases, V lost 1 base, and 0 bases had no gene match. Germline V gives CDR1 SGHTA, CDR2 FQGNSA. The CDR3 runs to 16 residues.

CDR3 coding DNA: TGTGCCAGCATGACAGAATCCAACACTGAAGCTTTCTTT. This codes for CASMTESNTEAFF. V gene TRBV2 combines with J gene TRBJ1-1; weak D call: TRBD1 (5 bases). CDR1 and CDR2 (germline): SNHLY, FYNNEI. The CDR3 runs to 13 residues. Trimming took off 7 bases at V and 2 bases at J, with 11 bases between the two ends.

The J gene is TRBJ2-7, the V gene TRBV6-5; D may be TRBD2 (6 bases). CDR1 MNHEY and CDR2 SVGAGI come from the germline V gene. V gave up 5 bases and J gave up 5 bases, with 19 bases separating them. This CDR3 spans 15 amino acids. The CDR3 here is CASSVLGGGENEQYF. DNA of the CDR3: TGTGCCAGCAGTGTACTGGGTGGAGGGGAAAACGAGCAGTACTTC.